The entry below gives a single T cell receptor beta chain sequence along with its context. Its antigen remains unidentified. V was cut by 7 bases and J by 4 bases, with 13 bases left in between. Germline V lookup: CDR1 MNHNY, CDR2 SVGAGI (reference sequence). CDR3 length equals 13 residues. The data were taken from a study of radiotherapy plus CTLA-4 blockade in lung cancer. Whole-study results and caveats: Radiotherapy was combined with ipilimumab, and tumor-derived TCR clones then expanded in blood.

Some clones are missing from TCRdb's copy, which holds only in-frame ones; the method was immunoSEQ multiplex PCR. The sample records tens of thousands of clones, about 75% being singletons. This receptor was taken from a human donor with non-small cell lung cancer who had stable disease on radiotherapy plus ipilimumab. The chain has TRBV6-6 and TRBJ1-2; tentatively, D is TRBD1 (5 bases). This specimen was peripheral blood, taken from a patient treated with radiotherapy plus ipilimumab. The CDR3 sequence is CASTPGGSYGYTF. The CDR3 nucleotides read TGTGCCAGCACCCCGGGGGGATCCTATGGCTACACCTTC.